Following are 19 T cell receptor beta chains from one sample sequenced in a study of long-term antiretroviral therapy in people with HIV. Running of the v3.0 immunoSEQ assay took place at survey level. Some clones are missing from TCRdb's copy, which holds only in-frame ones; the method was immunoSEQ multiplex PCR. The sample has around 30,000 clones; 65% to 90% are singletons. The sequencing used unsorted PBMCs, collected about 3.3 years after starting antiretroviral therapy. These receptors came from a man between 18 and 35 years old with HIV.

The chain joins TRBV19 to TRBJ2-2; D remains unclear. The CDR3 spans 15 residues. Germline CDR1 and CDR2: LNHDA and SQIVND (reference sequence). Trimming shortened V by 4 bases and J by 1 base, and 10 bases separated the two germline ends. The CDR3 DNA reads TGTGCCAGTAGTACCTTGGCCGTGAACACCGGGGAGCTGTTTTTT. Its translation: CASSTLAVNTGELFF.

V usage is TRBV6-5 and J usage is TRBJ1-1; D unresolved. Germline CDR1 MNHEY, CDR2 SVGAGI. The CDR3 extends over 15 amino acids. The V gene lost 5 bases and the J gene lost 6 bases, with 19 bases spanning the gap. Here the CDR3 reads CASSPGLDGSAEAFF. CDR3 in DNA: TGTGCCAGCAGTCCCGGTCTTGATGGGAGTGCTGAAGCTTTCTTT.

The chain links TRBV27 to TRBJ2-5; TRBD2 might be the D (7 bases). The CDR3 is 15 residues long. Between the trimmed V and J ends, which lost 0 bases and 4 bases, there was a span of 12 bases. Germline V CDR1 and CDR2: MNHEY, SMNVEV (reference sequence). As DNA, the CDR3 is TGTGCCAGCAGTTTATCGGAGGGGGGGTCAGAGACCCAGTACTTC. This encodes CASSLSEGGSETQYF.

The V gene is TRBV28, the J gene TRBJ1-1; 7 bases agree with TRBD1. The J segment lost 4 bases and the V segment lost 7 bases, leaving 12 bases of the junction unmatched. This CDR3 spans 15 amino acids. Per the germline V gene, CDR1 is MDHEN and CDR2 is SYDVKM. CDR3: CASTPADREATEAFF. Written as DNA, the CDR3 is TGTGCCAGCACCCCAGCCGACAGGGAGGCCACTGAAGCTTTCTTT.

This clone was picked up a small number of times. The chain combines TRBV7-2 with TRBJ1-6; the D is unclear. Looked up from germline, CDR1 is SGHTA and CDR2 is FQGNSA. V lost 2 bases and J lost 9, with 11 bases in between. The CDR3 sequence is 14 residues long. CDR3 bases: TGTGCCAGCAGCTTAATTCTTTCGCGTTCACCCCTCCACTTT. Its protein product is CASSLILSRSPLHF.

CDR3 protein: CASRTMDSPYEQYF. The CDR3 DNA sequence: TGTGCCAGCAGGACTATGGACAGCCCCTACGAGCAGTACTTC. The rearrangement uses TRBV6-1 and TRBJ2-7; D possibly corresponds to TRBD1 (6 bases). Germline V gene sequence: CDR1 MNHNS, CDR2 SASEGT. The V end lost 6 bases, the J end lost 2 bases, and 14 bases lay between the germline ends. The CDR3 is made up of 14 amino acids.

This clone has just a few counts. The gene calls are TRBV19 and TRBJ1-5; D gene uncertain. Trimming cost V 3 bases and J 2 bases, with 8 bases left between them. The CDR3 covers 14 residues. CDR1 LNHDA and CDR2 SQIVND come from the germline V gene (reference sequence). The CDR3 loop is CASSMLVGNQPQHF. The CDR3 DNA reads as TGTGCCAGTAGTATGTTAGTAGGCAATCAGCCCCAGCATTTT.

J is TRBJ1-1 and V is TRBV18, with 9 bases fitting TRBD1. The CDR3 runs 16 residues. V lost 6 bases and J lost 3; bases outside the gene matches: 11. CDR1 is KGHSH, CDR2 LQKENI, per germline. CDR3 region: CASSRGTGRADTEAFF. The CDR3 nucleotides are TGTGCCAGCTCTAGAGGGACAGGGAGGGCGGACACTGAAGCTTTCTTT.

The chain couples TRBV28 to TRBJ2-5; a weak D match, TRBD2 (6 bases). Germline V gives CDR1 MDHEN, CDR2 SYDVKM. The CDR3 is made up of 13 amino acids. The germline V and J ends were trimmed by 6 bases and 4 bases, with 12 bases remaining between them. DNA of the CDR3: TGTGCCAGCAGCCGAGGCGGGGCAGAGACCCAGTACTTC. Encoded protein: CASSRGGAETQYF.

The gene calls are TRBV19 and TRBJ2-7, with D tentatively TRBD1 or TRBD2 (5 bases each). CDR3 length: 13 amino acids. Trimming cost V 3 bases and J 0 bases, with 6 bases left between them. The germline V gene encodes CDR1 LNHDA and CDR2 SQIVND (reference sequence). CDR3 DNA sequence: TGTGCCAGTAGTATGAGGGGCTCCTACGAGCAGTACTTC. Amino acids: CASSMRGSYEQYF.

The V and J genes are TRBV29-1 and TRBJ1-1; D uncertain. V shed 7 bases and J shed 1 base, with 7 bases lying between them. This CDR3 has 11 amino acids. Germline V gene lookup returns CDR1 SQVTM and CDR2 ANQGSEA. The CDR3 reads CSALSNTEAFF. In nucleotides, the CDR3 is TGCAGCGCGCTATCGAACACTGAAGCTTTCTTT.

The rearrangement joins TRBV7-9 to TRBJ2-7, with 9 bases matching TRBD1. The CDR3 runs 14 residues. Unmatched junction bases numbered 5, after V lost 5 bases and J lost 3 bases. CDR1 is SEHNR and CDR2 is FQNEAQ in the germline V gene (reference sequence). The CDR3 region has the DNA TGTGCCAGCAGCCGGACAGGGGAAGGCTACGAGCAGTACTTC. Translating gives CASSRTGEGYEQYF.

This chain uses TRBV19 with TRBJ1-2, with TRBD1 identical over 10 bases. In germline, CDR1 is LNHDA, CDR2 SQIVND (reference sequence). This CDR3 is 16 amino acids long. Trimming took 6 bases from V and 3 from J; bases not matched to a gene: 10. The CDR3 bases are TGTGCCAGTAGGAATTCCGGGACAGGGGTTTACTATGGCTACACCTTC. Translated, it gives CASRNSGTGVYYGYTF.

Only one count was recorded for this clone. The gene calls are TRBV4-1 and TRBJ2-3; 10 bases map to TRBD1. The germline V gene encodes CDR1 MGHRA and CDR2 YSYEKL. The CDR3 covers 17 residues. Trimming at V came to 0 bases and at J to 3 bases, leaving 6 bases not matched to a gene. This CDR3 is CASSQEPGQGLTDTQYF. The DNA of the CDR3 is TGCGCCAGCAGCCAAGAGCCGGGACAGGGGTTGACAGATACGCAGTATTTT.

The chain combines TRBV7-8 with TRBJ2-7; weak D call: TRBD1 (6 bases). Germline V gene data show CDR1 as SGHVS and CDR2 as FQNEAQ. The CDR3 is 16 residues long. The V gene lost 0 bases and the J gene lost 0 bases, with 12 bases spanning the gap. As DNA, the CDR3 is TGTGCCAGCAGCTTAGCGCCCGGACAGCCCTCCTACGAGCAGTACTTC. Residues: CASSLAPGQPSYEQYF.

The chain employs TRBV5-1 and TRBJ1-3; D is unresolved. CDR1 and CDR2 from the germline V gene are SGHRS and YFSETQ. There are 16 residues in the CDR3. V was trimmed by 1 base and J by 0 bases, leaving 11 bases between them. Here the CDR3 reads CASSLSGQRSGNTIYF. CDR3 DNA: TGCGCCAGCAGCTTGTCTGGGCAGCGCTCTGGAAACACCATATATTTT.

V gene TRBV28 combines with J gene TRBJ1-1, with TRBD1 as a possible D gene (5 bases). This CDR3 spans 15 amino acids. The germline V and J ends were trimmed by 9 bases and 4 bases, with 21 bases remaining between them. Germline-derived CDR1 and CDR2 are MDHEN and SYDVKM. The CDR3 spells CASLPQGLRGTEAFF. CDR3 nucleotides: TGTGCCAGTCTACCTCAGGGACTTCGAGGCACTGAAGCTTTCTTT.

Relative to its sample, this clone is medium-sized. This chain joins TRBV6-5 and TRBJ1-1; TRBD1 aligns across 7 bases. V gave up 6 bases and J gave up 7 bases; unmatched junction bases: 11. Germline CDR1 reads MNHEY; CDR2 reads SVGAGI. The CDR3 covers 14 residues. The CDR3 loop is CASSPDRVWIEAFF. CDR3 in DNA: TGTGCCAGCAGCCCTGACAGGGTTTGGATTGAAGCTTTCTTT.

The rearrangement uses TRBV7-9 and TRBJ1-2; D is unclear. Germline assignment: CDR1 SEHNR and CDR2 FQNEAQ (reference sequence). The length of the CDR3 is 12 residues. The ends were cut back, 5 bases at V and 4 bases at J, with 8 bases in the middle. CDR3 amino acids: CASSLSSYGYTF. CDR3 in DNA: TGTGCCAGCAGCCTGTCAAGCTATGGCTACACCTTC. Supplemented by reference TRBV7-9 and TRBJ1-2, the full variable domain reads DTGVSQNPRHKITKRGQNVTFRCDPISEHNRLYWYRQTLGQGPEFLTYFQNEAQLEKSRLLSDRFSAERPKGSFSTLEIQRTEQGDSAMYLCASSLSSYGYTFGSGTRLTVV.